These 9 T cell receptor beta chains originate from one sample sequenced in a study of tumor-infiltrating lymphocytes in primary liver carcinoma. Reverse transcription of roughly 0.45 ug total RNA with a constant-region primer produced TCR beta cDNA. Slightly modified ARM-PCR served as the procedure for the TCR beta libraries. These libraries came from three rounds of nested multiplex PCR. Use of TRBV1-TRBV30 forward primers with a C-beta reverse primer characterized the first two PCR rounds, which lasted approximately 11 cycles each. Via MiXCR, TCRdb re-called the multiplex PCR reads, giving one row per CDR3 protein. The sample yields about 200,000 distinct CDR3 sequences, approximately 65% seen once. Germline DNA was also extracted, and blood RNA derived from unsorted whole blood. Material for sequencing was peripheral blood. Receptors originate from a woman aged 55-75 years with primary liver carcinoma and hepatitis B virus infection.

This clonotype appeared once. One junction end disagrees with the germline gene, perhaps due to a read error. The chain combines TRBV7-8 with TRBJ2-2; D unresolved. The germline V gene has CDR1 SGHVS and CDR2 FQNEAQ. CDR3 length: 12 amino acids. CDR3 sequence: CTSSLELGELFF. For the CDR3, the DNA is TGTACCAGCAGCTTAGAGCTCGGGGAGCTGTTTTTT.

This clonotype was observed many times. The gene calls are TRBV11-2 and TRBJ1-5, with 7 nucleotides matching TRBD1. CDR1 is SGHAT, CDR2 FQNNGV, per germline. The CDR3 has 15 residues. The V gene end was trimmed by 5 bases and the J gene end by 5 bases; junction bases not matched to a gene: 9. CDR3 nucleotides: TGTGCCAGCAGCGCCACGACAGGGTTCGATCAGCCCCAGCATTTT. Protein product: CASSATTGFDQPQHF.

Regarding this clonotype: The final CDR3 position lacks the conserved phenylalanine or tryptophan, pointing to a likely read error. The chain carries TRBV11-3 and TRBJ2-7; 12 bases match TRBD1. The CDR3 is 15 residues long. The germline gives CDR1 SGHNT, CDR2 YENEEA. CDR3: CASSPGTGGNYEQYL. In DNA form, the CDR3 reads TGTGCCAGCAGTCCCGGGACAGGGGGCAACTACGAACAGTACTTA.

This rearrangement joins TRBV11-2 to TRBJ2-7, with D tentatively TRBD2 (5 bases). The ends were cut back, 2 bases at V and 6 bases at J, with 14 bases in the middle. CDR3 length equals 14 residues. Germline V CDR1 and CDR2: SGHAT, FQNNGV. The CDR3, as DNA: TGTGCCAGCAGCTTAATAGGACTTGAGTGCGAGCAGTACTTC. Translating gives CASSLIGLECEQYF.

In regard to this clonotype: At one end, the junction sequence differs from germline, possibly due to a read error. The chain uses TRBV5-6 and TRBJ2-1, with D perhaps TRBD1 (5 bases). The CDR3 totals 15 residues. Germline V gene sequence: CDR1 SGHDT, CDR2 YYEEEE. CDR3 region: CASSLGLHRGDERFF. CDR3 sequence (DNA): TGTGCTAGCAGCTTGGGGCTACACCGTGGGGATGAGCGGTTCTTC.

Details on this clonotype: A much larger clone lies one base from this, so it may be a read error. This rearrangement joins TRBV6-6 to TRBJ1-5, with 8 bases aligning to TRBD1. CDR3 length: 14 amino acids. Germline trimming cut 10 bases from V and 3 bases from J; bases unmatched to any gene: 8. Per the germline V gene, CDR1 is MNHNY and CDR2 is SVGAGI (reference sequence). The CDR3 DNA is TGTGCCATCAGATTCAGGGGGCCCAATCAGCCCCAGCATTTT. Residues: CAIRFRGPNQPQHF.

Worth noting for this clonotype: A read error may explain this, as a much larger clone is one base away. The chain joins TRBV7-8 to TRBJ1-6; D remains ambiguous. V gave up 8 bases and J gave up 2 bases, with 10 bases separating them. The CDR3 has 14 residues. The germline V gene encodes CDR1 SGHVS and CDR2 FQNEAQ. The CDR3 region has the DNA TGTGCCAGCGGAGGCGTGACCTATAATTCACCCCTCCACTTT. Translating gives CASGGVTYNSPLHF.

Of note for this clonotype: A much larger clone differs from this one at a single base, so this may be a read error. The rearrangement uses TRBV6-5 and TRBJ2-7, with TRBD2 matching 10 bases. The CDR3 is made up of 15 amino acids. Trimming took 4 bases from V and 5 from J; bases not matched to a gene: 8. Germline V lookup: CDR1 MNHEY, CDR2 SVGAGI. CDR3 sequence: CASSLSPSGGDEQYF. The CDR3 DNA reads TGTGCCAGCAGTTTATCTCCTAGCGGGGGCGACGAGCAGTACTTC.

Details on this clonotype: Germline and junction disagree at one end, which may indicate a read error. The chain combines TRBV7-8 with TRBJ1-2; D ambiguous. Germline V gene lookup returns CDR1 SGHVS and CDR2 FQNEAQ. The length of the CDR3 is 16 residues. CDR3 DNA sequence: TGTGCCAGCAACTTAAAGAGGGCCTCTCTCAACTATGGCTACACCTTC. It encodes CASNLKRASLNYGYTF.